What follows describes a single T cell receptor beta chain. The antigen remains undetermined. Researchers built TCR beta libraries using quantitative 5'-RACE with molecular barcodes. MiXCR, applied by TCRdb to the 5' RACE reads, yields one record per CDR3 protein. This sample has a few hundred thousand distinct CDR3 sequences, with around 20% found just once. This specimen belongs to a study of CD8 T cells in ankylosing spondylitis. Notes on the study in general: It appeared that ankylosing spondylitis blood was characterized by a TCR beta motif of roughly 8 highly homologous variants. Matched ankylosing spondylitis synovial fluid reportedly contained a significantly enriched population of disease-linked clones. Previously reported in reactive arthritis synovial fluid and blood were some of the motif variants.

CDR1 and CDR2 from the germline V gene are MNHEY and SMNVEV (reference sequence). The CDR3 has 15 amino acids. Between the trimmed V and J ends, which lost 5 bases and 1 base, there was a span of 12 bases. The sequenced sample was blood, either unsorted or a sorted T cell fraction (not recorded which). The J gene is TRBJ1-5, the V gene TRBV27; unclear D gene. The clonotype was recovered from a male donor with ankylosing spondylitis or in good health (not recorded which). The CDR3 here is CASSPRHESNQPQHF. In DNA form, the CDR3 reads TGTGCCAGCAGTCCCCGACATGAAAGCAATCAGCCCCAGCATTTT.